This T cell receptor beta chain was identified during a study of human T cells and chemical hapten exposure. This CDR3 comprises 12 residues. CDR1 and CDR2 from the germline V gene are SQVTM and ANQGSEA. V gave up 7 bases and J gave up 3 bases, with 12 bases separating them. Time point noted: pre-sensitization, week 0. Treatment of the sample: therapeutic diphenylcyclopropenone sensitization with weekly scalp DPC. TCRdb itself ran the RACE reads through MiXCR, one entry per CDR3 protein. There are under 100,000 distinct CDR3 sequences in the sample; 8.5% to 9% occur only once, and 2.5% to 3% lies in the top ten. This clonotype has just a few counts.

The chain employs TRBV29-1 and TRBJ2-5; D might be TRBD1 or TRBD2, each matching 6 bases. This clonotype originated in a man aged 35 to 55 with alopecia areata. Some clones in this sample may be carry-over from other donors' samples. Sequencing used whole blood, obtained in connection with sensitization to the hapten diphenylcyclopropenone (DPC). CDR3 amino acids: CSAPGAKETQYF. Written as DNA, the CDR3 is TGCAGCGCCCCGGGGGCTAAAGAGACCCAGTACTTC.